This T cell receptor beta chain was captured in a study of T cell repertoires in cytomegalovirus infection. V lost 6 bases and J 6 bases, leaving 14 bases between the germline ends. Per germline, CDR1 MNHEY and CDR2 SMNVEV (reference sequence). This CDR3 is 14 amino acids long. Via MiXCR, TCRdb re-called the reads, giving one row per CDR3 protein. The profile shows about a million distinct CDR3 sequences, roughly 30% of them singletons. This clonotype has a handful of counts. Its target is unknown. The specimen was cultured CD8+ T cells from PBMCs, collected from culture after CMV antigen stimulation. The chain couples TRBV27 to TRBJ1-4; possibly TRBD1 for D (5 bases). This receptor was obtained from a human donor in good health (CMV status not recorded). Some clones in this sample may be carry-over from other donors' samples. The CDR3 sequence: CASREGWVDEKLFF. The CDR3 DNA is TGTGCCAGCAGGGAGGGGTGGGTGGATGAAAAACTGTTTTTT.